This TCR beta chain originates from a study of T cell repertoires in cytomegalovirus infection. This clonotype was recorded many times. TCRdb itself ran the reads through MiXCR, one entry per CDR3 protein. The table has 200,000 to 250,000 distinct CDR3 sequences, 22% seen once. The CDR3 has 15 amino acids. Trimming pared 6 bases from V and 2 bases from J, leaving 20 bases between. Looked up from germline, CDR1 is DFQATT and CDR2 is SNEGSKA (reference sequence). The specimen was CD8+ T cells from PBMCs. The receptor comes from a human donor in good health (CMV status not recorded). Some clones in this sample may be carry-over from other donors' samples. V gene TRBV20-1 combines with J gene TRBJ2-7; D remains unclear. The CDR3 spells CSALRPGSDPYEQYF. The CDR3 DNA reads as TGCAGTGCCCTGAGGCCGGGTTCTGACCCCTACGAGCAGTACTTC.